Below are 12 T cell receptor beta chains sequenced from a single sample in a study of T-cell memory formation after mild COVID-19. From the 5' RACE reads, TCRdb called clonotypes with MiXCR, one entry per CDR3 protein. Here the sample spans about 340,000 distinct CDR3 sequences, roughly 20% being singletons. Sequenced input: PBMCs or a T cell subset sorted from them (not recorded which). The receptors stem from a man aged 18 to 35 who had mild COVID-19 (a few samples of this study predate the infection). Cell type and time point are not known.

This clonotype was detected only a few times. The chain carries TRBV6-6 and TRBJ1-1, with D perhaps matching TRBD1 (5 bases). The V end was cut by 7 bases, the J end by 5 bases, with 14 bases between. Germline CDR1 reads MNHNY; CDR2 reads SVGAGI (reference sequence). The CDR3 runs 13 residues. The CDR3 region has the DNA TGTGCCAGCAAATCAGGGATTGGGACTGAAGCTTTCTTT. Translating gives CASKSGIGTEAFF.

The rearrangement uses TRBV7-2 and TRBJ1-3; D is unresolved. V was clipped by 8 bases and J by 0 bases, with 20 bases between them. The CDR3 is made up of 17 amino acids. Germline loops: CDR1 SGHTA, CDR2 FQGNSA. The CDR3 sequence is CASSPIGQTLSGNTIYF. CDR3 DNA: TGTGCCAGCTCACCGATTGGGCAGACCCTCTCTGGAAACACCATATATTTT.

The rearrangement links TRBV6-5 to TRBJ1-2; D call uncertain. V was shortened by 6 bases and J by 4 bases, with 12 bases between the two germline ends. The germline gives CDR1 MNHEY, CDR2 SVGAGI. The CDR3 runs to 13 residues. The CDR3 reads CASSPSPAYGYTF. CDR3 in DNA: TGTGCCAGCAGCCCTTCCCCAGCCTATGGCTACACCTTC.

In this sample, this clonotype turned up a few times. The genes are TRBV12-3 or TRBV12-4 and TRBJ1-2; 7 bases match TRBD1. The CDR3 spans 14 residues. The trim removed 6 bases at V and 4 bases at J, leaving 8 bases unmatched. Here the CDR3 DNA reads TGTGCCAGCAGAGGAGGGGGCTGGGGCTATGGCTACACCTTC. Translating it yields CASRGGGWGYGYTF.

The count of this clonotype is one. The V gene is TRBV18, the J gene TRBJ2-3, with TRBD2 identical over 12 bases. The CDR3 has 15 amino acids. Trimming cost V 8 bases and J 2 bases; bases outside gene matches: 5. Germline CDR1 KGHSH, CDR2 LQKENI. The CDR3 loop reads CASAGLAGHTDTQYF. CDR3 sequence (DNA): TGTGCCAGCGCCGGACTAGCGGGACACACAGATACGCAGTATTTT.

V is TRBV4-3 and J is TRBJ1-2; D not resolved. Per germline, CDR1 LGHNA and CDR2 YSLEER. The CDR3 is made up of 16 amino acids. V shed 0 bases and J shed 4 bases, with 15 bases lying between them. The CDR3, as DNA: TGCGCCAGCAGCCAAGAACCTACCGACGGACCCTATGGCTACACCTTC. This gives the protein CASSQEPTDGPYGYTF.

The chain carries TRBV6-2 or TRBV6-3 and TRBJ2-1; 7 nucleotides line up with TRBD1. Trimming cost V 6 bases and J 3 bases; bases outside gene matches: 8. The germline V gene has CDR1 MNHEY and CDR2 SVGEGT. The CDR3 sequence is 15 residues long. CDR3 region: CASRRETGSYNEQFF. The CDR3 DNA follows: TGTGCCAGCAGGAGAGAGACAGGGAGCTACAATGAGCAGTTCTTC.

This clonotype was observed a handful of times. The chain is built from TRBV3-1 and TRBJ2-7, with no clear D. The V end lost 1 base, the J end lost 4 bases, and 5 bases lay between the germline ends. Germline V gives CDR1 LGHDT, CDR2 YNNKEL (reference sequence). The CDR3 runs 12 residues. In DNA, the CDR3 is TGTGCCAGCAGCCAAGCGGAGTACGAGCAGTACTTC. It yields the protein CASSQAEYEQYF.

The chain combines TRBV20-1 with TRBJ1-4; TRBD1 is a possible D gene (6 bases). CDR1 DFQATT and CDR2 SNEGSKA come from the germline V gene (reference sequence). The CDR3 sequence is 13 residues long. Trimming left V 6 bases short and J 8 bases short, with 16 bases between. The CDR3 bases are TGCAGTGCAAACAGGGCGGGAACCGAAAAACTGTTTTTT. It encodes CSANRAGTEKLFF.

A few counts support this clonotype. The chain couples TRBV7-9 to TRBJ2-3; D call uncertain. The CDR3 is 16 amino acids. Per germline, CDR1 SEHNR and CDR2 FQNEAQ (reference sequence). The V and J ends lost 0 bases and 5 bases respectively, with 15 bases between them. The CDR3: CASSLARRSTRDTQYF. In DNA form, the CDR3 reads TGTGCCAGCAGCTTAGCGCGCAGGAGCACCCGAGATACGCAGTATTTT.

The chain links TRBV7-9 to TRBJ2-2, with 7 bases aligning to TRBD1. This CDR3 contains 15 residues. V lost 0 bases and J lost 7; bases outside the gene matches: 5. Germline V gene sequence: CDR1 SEHNR, CDR2 FQNEAQ (reference sequence). The CDR3 here is CASSLAQGENGELFF. In DNA, the CDR3 is TGTGCCAGCAGCTTAGCGCAGGGGGAAAACGGGGAGCTGTTTTTT.

This clonotype was detected only once. The CDR3 here is CASSQGPTASGNTIYF. The DNA of the CDR3 is TGTGCCAGCAGCCAAGGACCGACAGCCTCTGGAAACACCATATATTTT. The V call is TRBV4-2, the J call TRBJ1-3, with D possibly being TRBD1 (5 bases). The germline CDR1 and CDR2 sequences are LGHNA and YNFKEQ. Trimming left V 1 base short and J 0 bases short, with 10 bases between. The CDR3 runs to 16 residues.